A single T cell receptor beta chain is shown here with its context. The CDR3 has 13 residues. In germline, CDR1 is LGHNA, CDR2 YSLEER. V lost 0 bases and J 6 bases, leaving 9 bases between the germline ends. 60 Vbeta and 13 Jbeta primers were used in PCR. Measured with immunoSEQ multiplex PCR; TCRdb has only the in-frame clones, and not every one. This table has about 95,000 clones, 70% appearing once. This record belongs to a study of cytomegalovirus exposure and HLA in healthy donors. The receptor comes from a woman aged 50 to 60 in good health and CMV-seropositive. The sequencing input was PBMCs. The chain joins TRBV4-3 to TRBJ2-7; D is possibly TRBD1 (6 bases). CDR3 sequence (DNA): TGCGCCAGCAGCCAAGACCCCAGGGGCGAGCAGTACTTC. Translation gives CASSQDPRGEQYF.